These 26 T cell receptor beta chains came from one sample sequenced in a study of blood T cell repertoires in COVID-19. Sequencing used immunoSEQ multiplex PCR; TCRdb keeps in-frame clones, though not all of them. The data contain about 150,000 clones, approximately 79% of them singletons. Sequenced material: PBMCs or T cells enriched from blood (not recorded which). These receptors originate from a man aged 50 or older who had recovered from COVID-19.

The gene calls are TRBV6-2 or TRBV6-3 and TRBJ1-6, with a tentative D call TRBD1 (5 bases). Germline V CDR1 and CDR2: MNHEY, SVGEGT. V was cut by 5 bases and J by 9 bases, with 23 bases left in between. The CDR3 is 17 residues long. CDR3 nucleotide sequence: TGTGCCAGCAGTCCACCCACAACCGGGACGGGGGGTTCACCCCTCCACTTT. The encoded protein is CASSPPTTGTGGSPLHF.

The chain has TRBV7-2 and TRBJ2-1; 9 bases match TRBD2. The CDR3 sequence is 16 residues long. V dropped 1 base and J dropped 4; count of bases not matched to a gene: 5. Germline V gene data show CDR1 as SGHTA and CDR2 as FQGNSA. The DNA for the CDR3 is TGTGCCAGCAGCTTAGTTGGCGGGGGGGCTTACAATGAGCAGTTCTTC. It yields the protein CASSLVGGGAYNEQFF.

The V call is TRBV25-1, the J call TRBJ1-6, with a weak D call TRBD1 (5 bases). There are 15 residues in the CDR3. The V end was cut by 6 bases, the J end by 4 bases, with 13 bases between. CDR1 is MGHDK, CDR2 SYGVNS, per germline. CDR3 DNA sequence: TGTGCCAGCAGACCCGTGGGACTTTATAATTCACCCCTCCACTTT. Its protein is CASRPVGLYNSPLHF.

The chain recombines TRBV6-2 or TRBV6-3 with TRBJ2-5; D is uncertain. CDR3 length: 13 residues. V was clipped by 3 bases and J by 14 bases, with 19 bases between them. Germline V CDR1 and CDR2: MNHEY, SVGEGT. This CDR3 is CASSYAAGFEQYF. The CDR3, as DNA: TGTGCCAGCAGTTATGCGGCCGGGTTCGAGCAATACTTC.

In this sample, this clone turned up a few times. This CDR3 is CASSTGTGRSNQPQHF. CDR3 bases: TGTGCCAGCAGCACCGGGACAGGCCGTAGCAATCAGCCCCAGCATTTT. This chain connects TRBV27 to TRBJ1-5; TRBD1 matches 8 bases. The CDR3 length is 16 residues. After removal of 6 bases from V and 0 bases from J, the junction contained 7 bases not matched to a gene. The germline V gene encodes CDR1 MNHEY and CDR2 SMNVEV (reference sequence).

In this sample, this clone turned up a few times. The V call is TRBV6-2 or TRBV6-3, the J call TRBJ2-3; 9 bases match TRBD1. Germline V lookup: CDR1 MNHEY, CDR2 SVGEGT. J was trimmed by 4 bases and V by 6 bases; bases with no gene match: 17. This CDR3 contains 18 residues. The CDR3 DNA reads TGTGCCAGCAGCTCCGGATTTCCGGGACAGGGTCGCCCAGATACGCAGTATTTT. The encoded protein is CASSSGFPGQGRPDTQYF.

This clone was counted a single time. The chain joins TRBV21-1 to TRBJ2-3; TRBD2 reflects the table's D call only, with no check against the DNA. TRBV21-1 is assigned pseudogene status. CDR3 length: 13 amino acids. This CDR3 is CASSKPTSGGSYF. The CDR3 DNA sequence: TGTGCCAGCAGCAAACCGACTAGCGGGGGGTCATATTTT.

The chain has TRBV5-1 and TRBJ1-1, with TRBD1 as a possible D gene (6 bases). Germline V gives CDR1 SGHRS, CDR2 YFSETQ. The CDR3 loop spans 15 amino acids. The V and J ends lost 4 bases and 0 bases respectively, with 13 bases between them. Here the CDR3 reads CASSPEQGLNTEAFF. The CDR3 nucleotides are TGCGCCAGCAGCCCCGAACAGGGTCTGAACACTGAAGCTTTCTTT. Full variable domain (outside the CDR3, taken from reference TRBV5-1 and TRBJ1-1): KAGVTQTPRYLIKTRGQQVTLSCSPISGHRSVSWYQQTPGQGLQFLFEYFSETQRNKGNFPGRFSGRQFSNSRSEMNVSTLELGDSALYLCASSPEQGLNTEAFFGQGTRLTVV.

CDR3 sequence: CASSQAPGQGGYGYTF. As DNA, the CDR3 is TGCGCCAGCAGCCAAGCCCCCGGGCAGGGTGGCTATGGCTACACCTTC. The gene calls are TRBV4-1 and TRBJ1-2; weak D call: TRBD1 (5 bases). The CDR3 sequence is 16 residues long. V lost 1 base and J 4 bases, leaving 16 bases between the germline ends. Germline V lookup: CDR1 MGHRA, CDR2 YSYEKL.

This clone was counted once. This sequence joins TRBV30 and TRBJ1-1, with D maybe TRBD1 (5 bases). CDR1 and CDR2 (germline): GTSNPN, SVGIG (reference sequence). The CDR3 has 14 residues. V was trimmed by 2 bases and J by 0 bases, leaving 10 bases between them. CDR3 region: CAWSSWGVNTEAFF. CDR3 coding DNA: TGTGCCTGGAGTTCCTGGGGGGTGAACACTGAAGCTTTCTTT.

This clone was detected once. The gene calls are TRBV28 and TRBJ2-3; tentatively, D is TRBD2 (5 bases). V was clipped by 6 bases and J by 2 bases, with 15 bases between them. This CDR3 is 15 amino acids long. Germline assignment: CDR1 MDHEN and CDR2 SYDVKM. The chain's CDR3 is CASRASGPYTDTQYF. CDR3 nucleotides: TGTGCCAGCAGAGCGAGCGGACCCTACACAGATACGCAGTATTTT.

The chain recombines TRBV6-5 with TRBJ1-2; weak D call: TRBD1 (6 bases). Germline CDR1 MNHEY, CDR2 SVGAGI. The V end was cut by 7 bases, the J end by 0 bases, with 15 bases between. CDR3 size: 15 residues. The DNA for the CDR3 is TGTGCCAGCAATACCCTCAGGGGAGCTAACTATGGCTACACCTTC. It yields the protein CASNTLRGANYGYTF.

The genes are TRBV5-4 and TRBJ1-4; possible D gene TRBD1, 6 bases. This CDR3 comprises 15 residues. Germline V gene lookup returns CDR1 SGHNT and CDR2 YYREEE (reference sequence). Trimming cost V 4 bases and J 8 bases, with 18 bases left between them. The CDR3 region is CASSRAPGQEEKLFF. CDR3 in DNA: TGTGCCAGCAGCCGTGCTCCGGGACAAGAAGAAAAACTGTTTTTT.

V is TRBV19 and J is TRBJ2-6, with 7 bases aligning to TRBD1. The V and J ends lost 1 base and 2 bases, in that order; junction bases with no gene match: 8. This CDR3 is 18 amino acids long. Germline values: CDR1 LNHDA, CDR2 SQIVND (reference sequence). The CDR3 bases are TGTGCCAGTAGTATAGTCCCGACAGGGAAGGCTGGGGCCAACGTCCTGACTTTC. It translates to CASSIVPTGKAGANVLTF.

Only one count was recorded for this clone. This chain uses TRBV27 with TRBJ2-1; 10 positions match TRBD2. The V gene's germline CDR1 is MNHEY and CDR2 SMNVEV (reference sequence). The CDR3 loop spans 14 amino acids. The trim removed 3 bases at V and 9 bases at J, leaving 5 bases unmatched. CDR3 protein: CASSFTSGVFEQFF. In DNA form, the CDR3 reads TGTGCCAGCAGTTTCACTAGCGGGGTCTTTGAGCAGTTCTTC.

J is TRBJ2-2 and V is TRBV30; perhaps TRBD1 as D (5 bases). CDR3 length equals 14 residues. Trimming removed 5 bases from V and 0 bases from J, with 10 bases in between. In germline, CDR1 is GTSNPN, CDR2 SVGIG (reference sequence). The DNA for the CDR3 is TGTGCCTGGCGACAGTTCGCGAACACCGGGGAGCTGTTTTTT. The encoded protein is CAWRQFANTGELFF.

The chain joins TRBV6-5 to TRBJ2-7; perhaps TRBD1 as D (5 bases). V gave up 8 bases and J gave up 0 bases, with 14 bases separating them. The CDR3 length is 14 residues. CDR1 MNHEY and CDR2 SVGAGI come from the germline V gene. DNA of the CDR3: TGTGCCAGCTCAACCCGACAGAGCTCCTACGAGCAGTACTTC. Its translation: CASSTRQSSYEQYF.

This clone is a singleton in its sample. This chain joins TRBV19 and TRBJ2-1; TRBD2 matches at 11 bases. The CDR3 has 13 amino acids. Germline-derived CDR1 and CDR2 are LNHDA and SQIVND (reference sequence). V trimming: 1 base; J trimming: 10 bases; junction bases outside the gene matches: 0. The CDR3 region is CASSIGTSGEQFF. The CDR3 nucleotides are TGTGCCAGTAGTATAGGGACTAGCGGGGAGCAGTTCTTC.

V gene TRBV5-5 combines with J gene TRBJ2-6; TRBD2 might be the D (6 bases). The CDR3 loop spans 15 amino acids. V shed 0 bases and J shed 2 bases, with 6 bases lying between them. CDR1 is SGHKS, CDR2 YYEKEE, per germline (reference sequence). CDR3 bases: TGTGCCAGCAGCTTGGCTAGCGCTGGGGCCAACGTCCTGACTTTC. It is translated as CASSLASAGANVLTF.

The chain links TRBV7-9 to TRBJ2-7; 8 positions agree with TRBD1. With V trimmed by 3 bases and J by 7 bases, 14 bases remained unmatched. Germline lookup yields CDR1 SEHNR and CDR2 FQNEAQ (reference sequence). This CDR3 contains 16 residues. CDR3 in amino acids: CASSFWTLQGAREQYF. CDR3 in DNA: TGTGCCAGCAGCTTTTGGACCCTCCAGGGGGCGAGGGAGCAGTACTTC.

The genes are TRBV11-2 and TRBJ1-6; D uncertain. The CDR3 covers 14 residues. V was shortened by 1 base and J by 7 bases, with 8 bases between the two germline ends. The germline gives CDR1 SGHAT, CDR2 FQNNGV. DNA of the CDR3: TGTGCCAGCAGCTTAGTGGTGACAAATTCACCCCTCCACTTT. It specifies CASSLVVTNSPLHF.

In this sample, this clone turned up once. The J gene is TRBJ1-2, the V gene TRBV12-3 or TRBV12-4; 8 bases fit TRBD1. Trimming cost V 7 bases and J 7 bases; bases outside gene matches: 8. The length of the CDR3 is 13 residues. Here the CDR3 reads CASKVTGVGGYTF. For the CDR3, the DNA is TGTGCCAGCAAAGTGACAGGGGTCGGTGGCTACACCTTC.

The table lists this clone with a few counts. The CDR3 nucleotides are TGTGCCAGCAGCCAGGTACAGAACTATGGCTACACCTTC. Encoded protein: CASSQVQNYGYTF. The chain employs TRBV14 and TRBJ1-2; no definite D call. The V and J ends lost 3 bases and 2 bases respectively, with 7 bases between them. The germline CDR1 and CDR2 sequences are SGHDN and FVKESK. The CDR3 covers 13 residues.

The chain has TRBV20-1 and TRBJ1-2; D remains ambiguous. This CDR3 has 11 residues. V was shortened by 0 bases and J by 7 bases, with 6 bases between the two germline ends. Germline CDR1 is DFQATT and CDR2 is SNEGSKA (reference sequence). The CDR3 DNA reads as TGCAGTGCTAGAGATGGAGCTGGCTACACCTTC. Protein product: CSARDGAGYTF.

The chain combines TRBV5-6 with TRBJ1-2, with 7 bases lining up with TRBD1. Germline V gene sequence: CDR1 SGHDT, CDR2 YYEEEE. CDR3 size: 15 residues. With V trimmed by 4 bases and J by 4 bases, 10 bases remained unmatched. The DNA of the CDR3 is TGTGCCAGCAGCAGCCGGGGACAGCGATCCTATGGCTACACCTTC. This translates into CASSSRGQRSYGYTF.

A few counts support this clone. V gene TRBV7-6 combines with J gene TRBJ2-5; TRBD2 agrees at 7 bases. V shed 5 bases and J 2 bases; nucleotides not matched to a gene: 8. CDR1 is SGHVS and CDR2 is FNYEAQ in the germline V gene. The CDR3 spans 15 residues. The CDR3 DNA reads as TGTGCCAGCAGCCAAGGGGCGGGGGTTCAAGAGACCCAGTACTTC. Translated: CASSQGAGVQETQYF. Full variable domain (missing parts from reference TRBV7-6 and TRBJ2-5): GAGVSQSPRYKVTKRGQDVALRCDPISGHVSLYWYRQALGQGPEFLTYFNYEAQQDKSGLPNDRFSAERPEGSISTLTIQRTEQRDSAMYRCASSQGAGVQETQYFGPGTRLLVL.